The 15 T cell receptor beta chains below all came from one sample that was sequenced in a study of tumor-infiltrating lymphocytes in oesophageal squamous cell carcinoma. TCRdb used MiXCR to reprocess the PCR reads, holding one entry per CDR3 protein. The table records about 13,000 distinct CDR3 sequences, approximately 50% of them present only once. Sequencing was carried out using esophageal tumor tissue. The receptors derive from a male donor with esophageal squamous cell carcinoma.

This clonotype was seen repeatedly, ten times or more. The chain links TRBV28 to TRBJ2-7; possible D gene TRBD2, 6 bases. V was cut by 3 bases and J by 4 bases, with 13 bases left in between. The CDR3 covers 14 residues. CDR1 is MDHEN, CDR2 SYDVKM, per germline. CDR3 residues: CASSLRGLLYEQYF. Here the CDR3 DNA reads TGTGCCAGCAGTTTGAGGGGACTTCTTTACGAGCAGTACTTC.

This sequence joins TRBV28 and TRBJ1-1, with D tentatively TRBD1 (6 bases). Looked up from germline, CDR1 is MDHEN and CDR2 is SYDVKM. The CDR3 runs 17 residues. Trimming cost V 5 bases and J 1 base, with 20 bases left between them. The CDR3 spells CASSRLDRSTANTEAFF. CDR3 coding DNA: TGTGCCAGCAGTCGCTTAGACAGGTCCACAGCGAACACTGAAGCTTTCTTT.

A word on this clonotype: Its ends do not fully match the called genes, so a read error is possible. V gene TRBV7-8 combines with J gene TRBJ2-7; TRBD2 aligns across 15 bases. The DNA end lines up better with TRBJ2-5; the J call may be wrong. Germline-derived CDR1 and CDR2 are SGHVS and FQNEAQ. The CDR3 runs to 16 residues. The CDR3 spells CVSSFPGLAGGETQYF. The CDR3 DNA sequence: TGTGTCAGCAGCTTCCCGGGACTAGCGGGAGGAGAGACCCAGTACTTC.

The V call is TRBV10-3, the J call TRBJ2-7; D is possibly TRBD2 (6 bases). CDR3 length equals 12 residues. The germline gives CDR1 ENHRY, CDR2 SYGVKD. Trimming pared 4 bases from V and 6 bases from J, leaving 10 bases between. CDR3 in amino acids: CAISGGMGEQYF. CDR3 nucleotides: TGTGCCATCAGTGGCGGGATGGGCGAGCAGTACTTC.

The V call is TRBV7-9, the J call TRBJ2-1; D remains unclear. From germline, CDR1 is SEHNR and CDR2 FQNEAQ (reference sequence). The CDR3 length is 15 residues. Trimming removed 8 bases from V and 5 bases from J, with 19 bases in between. The CDR3 is CASGTRAPRDNEQFF. Written as DNA, the CDR3 is TGTGCCAGCGGAACGAGAGCACCCCGGGACAATGAGCAGTTCTTC.

This chain uses TRBV7-2 with TRBJ2-3; D is possibly TRBD1 (6 bases). The J call is uncertain, as TRBJ2-1 better fits the DNA end. The CDR3 is 15 residues long. The germline V gene encodes CDR1 SGHTA and CDR2 FQGNSA. In nucleotides, the CDR3 is TGTGCCAGCAGCTTAACCGGGACACCGTACTACGAGCAGTTCTTC. This encodes CASSLTGTPYYEQFF.

The rearrangement links TRBV20-1 to TRBJ1-5; D not certain. Between the trimmed V and J ends, which lost 1 base and 3 bases, there was a span of 4 bases. Germline assignment: CDR1 DFQATT and CDR2 SNEGSKA (reference sequence). This CDR3 is 12 amino acids long. The CDR3 nucleotides read TGCAGTGCTAGAGGGGCCAATCAGCCCCAGCATTTT. The encoded protein is CSARGANQPQHF.

The genes are TRBV5-5 and TRBJ2-6, with 7 nucleotides matching TRBD2. This CDR3 is 15 amino acids long. Per germline, CDR1 SGHKS and CDR2 YYEKEE (reference sequence). V gave up 5 bases and J gave up 1 base; unmatched junction bases: 3. DNA of the CDR3: TGTGCCAGCAGTCTCGGGGGGTCTGGGGCCAACGTCCTGACTTTC. It is translated as CASSLGGSGANVLTF.

The J gene is TRBJ2-1, the V gene TRBV7-8; D is possibly TRBD2 (7 bases). In germline, CDR1 is SGHVS, CDR2 FQNEAQ. This CDR3 spans 15 amino acids. V was shortened by 0 bases and J by 8 bases, with 14 bases between the two germline ends. The CDR3 spells CASSLAGGGADEQFF. The CDR3 bases are TGTGCCAGCAGCTTAGCGGGAGGGGGAGCGGATGAGCAGTTCTTC.

The CDR3 spells CAISESPSSWIRGYYNEQFF. CDR3 nucleotides: TGTGCCATCAGTGAGTCCCCCTCCTCCTGGATCCGAGGGTACTACAATGAGCAGTTCTTC. The V gene is TRBV10-3, the J gene TRBJ2-7; TRBD2 is a possible D gene (5 bases). The end of the DNA is better explained by TRBJ2-1, so the J call may be wrong. Germline CDR1 ENHRY, CDR2 SYGVKD. The CDR3 sequence is 20 residues long.

Points on this clonotype: No conserved phenylalanine or tryptophan is present at the end of the CDR3, so a read error is the likely explanation. No DNA is shown, since the ends of the CDR3 on it are uncertain; the CDR3 is the one TCRdb lists. This sequence joins TRBV7-4 and TRBJ2-7; the table's D call, TRBD1, has no DNA check behind it. From its first to its last residue, the CDR3 has 17 amino acids. The germline CDR1 and CDR2 sequences are SGHVT and SQSDAQ. The CDR3 sequence is CASSPLNLGVHEQYFGN.

The chain couples TRBV6-6 to TRBJ2-4; TRBD2 matches 15 bases. The J call is uncertain, as TRBJ2-1 better fits the DNA end. The CDR3 extends over 16 amino acids. The germline gives CDR1 MNHNY, CDR2 SVGAGI (reference sequence). The CDR3 region is CASSDGTSGRMNEQFF. CDR3 sequence (DNA): TGTGCCAGCAGTGATGGGACTAGCGGGAGGATGAATGAGCAGTTCTTC.

The gene calls are TRBV6-2 or TRBV6-3 and TRBJ2-7, with no clear D. CDR1 is MNHEY and CDR2 is SVGEGT in the germline V gene. V was pared by 6 bases and J by 2 bases, with 8 bases between. The CDR3 runs to 12 residues. As DNA, the CDR3 is TGTGCCAGCAGCGGATACACCTACGAGCAGTACTTC. Protein product: CASSGYTYEQYF.

This chain connects TRBV7-3 to TRBJ2-3, with D unresolved. The J call may be wrong; the DNA end is better matched by TRBJ1-1. The CDR3 extends over 14 amino acids. Germline loops: CDR1 SGHTA, CDR2 FQGTGA. Written as DNA, the CDR3 is TGTGCCAGCAGCCTATGGGGAATCAACACTGAAGCTTTCTTT. Protein product: CASSLWGINTEAFF.

V usage is TRBV11-1 and J usage is TRBJ2-3, with D perhaps being TRBD1 or TRBD2 (5 bases each). Deletions cut 5 bases from V and 0 bases from J, with 9 bases between. Per the germline V gene, CDR1 is SGHAT and CDR2 is FQDESV (reference sequence). The CDR3 is 14 amino acids. CDR3 bases: TGTGCCAGCAGCCCAGGGACCAGCACAGATACGCAGTATTTT. As protein: CASSPGTSTDTQYF.